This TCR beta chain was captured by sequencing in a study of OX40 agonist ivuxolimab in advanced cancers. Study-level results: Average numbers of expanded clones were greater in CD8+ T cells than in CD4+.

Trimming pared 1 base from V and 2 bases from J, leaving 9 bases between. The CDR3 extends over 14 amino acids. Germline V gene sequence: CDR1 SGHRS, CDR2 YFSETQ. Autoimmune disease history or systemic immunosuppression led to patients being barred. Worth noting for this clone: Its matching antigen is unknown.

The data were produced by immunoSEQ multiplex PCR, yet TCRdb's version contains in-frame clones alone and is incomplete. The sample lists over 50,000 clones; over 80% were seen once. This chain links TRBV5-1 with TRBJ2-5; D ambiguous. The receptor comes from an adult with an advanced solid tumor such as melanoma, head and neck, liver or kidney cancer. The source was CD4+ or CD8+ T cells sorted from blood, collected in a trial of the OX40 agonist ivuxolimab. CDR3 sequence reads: CASSLMADQETQYF. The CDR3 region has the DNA TGCGCCAGCAGCTTGATGGCGGATCAAGAGACCCAGTACTTC.